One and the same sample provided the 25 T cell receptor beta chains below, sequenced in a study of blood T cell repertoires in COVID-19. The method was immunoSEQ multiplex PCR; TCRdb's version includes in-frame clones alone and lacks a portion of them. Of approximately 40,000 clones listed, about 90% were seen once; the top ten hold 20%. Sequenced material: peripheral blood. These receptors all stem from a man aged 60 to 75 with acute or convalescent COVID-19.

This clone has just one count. The CDR3 sequence: CASSTMEEGRTQSPYEQYF. CDR3 coding DNA: TGTGCCAGCAGTACGATGGAGGAGGGCAGAACTCAAAGCCCCTACGAGCAGTACTTC. The V gene is TRBV28, the J gene TRBJ2-7, with D possibly TRBD2 on 6 matching bases. Germline V lookup: CDR1 MDHEN, CDR2 SYDVKM. The CDR3 totals 19 residues. V lost 5 bases to trimming and J lost 2 bases, with 28 bases between them. The full variable domain, with the rest looked up from reference TRBV28 and TRBJ2-7, is DVKVTQSSRYLVKRTGEKVFLECVQDMDHENMFWYRQDPGLGLRLIYFSYDVKMKEKGDIPEGYSVSREKKERFSLILESASTNQTSMYLCASSTMEEGRTQSPYEQYFGPGTRLTVT.

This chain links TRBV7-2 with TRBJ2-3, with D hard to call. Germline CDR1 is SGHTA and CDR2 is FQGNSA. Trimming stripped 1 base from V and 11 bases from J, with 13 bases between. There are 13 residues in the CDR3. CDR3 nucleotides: TGTGCCAGCAGCTTAGACTACCTCCGTGGGCAGTATTTT. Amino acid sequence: CASSLDYLRGQYF.

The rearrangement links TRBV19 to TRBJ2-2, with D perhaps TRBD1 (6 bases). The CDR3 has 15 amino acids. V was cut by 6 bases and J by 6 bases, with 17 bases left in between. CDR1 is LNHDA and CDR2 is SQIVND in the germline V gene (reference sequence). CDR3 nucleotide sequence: TGTGCCAGTAGGCAATCGGACAGAGAGTCCGGGGAGCTGTTTTTT. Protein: CASRQSDRESGELFF.

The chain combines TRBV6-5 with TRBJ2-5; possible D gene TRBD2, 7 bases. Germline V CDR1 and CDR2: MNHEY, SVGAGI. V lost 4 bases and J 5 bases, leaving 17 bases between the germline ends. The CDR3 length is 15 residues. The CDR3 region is CASSWRGPTAETQYF. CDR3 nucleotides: TGTGCCAGCAGTTGGCGGGGGCCAACCGCCGAGACCCAGTACTTC.

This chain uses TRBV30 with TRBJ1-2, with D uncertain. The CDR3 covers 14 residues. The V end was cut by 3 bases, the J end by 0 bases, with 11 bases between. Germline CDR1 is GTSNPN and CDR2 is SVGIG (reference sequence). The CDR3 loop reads CAWRQSEANYGYTF. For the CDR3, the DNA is TGTGCCTGGAGGCAGAGTGAGGCTAACTATGGCTACACCTTC.

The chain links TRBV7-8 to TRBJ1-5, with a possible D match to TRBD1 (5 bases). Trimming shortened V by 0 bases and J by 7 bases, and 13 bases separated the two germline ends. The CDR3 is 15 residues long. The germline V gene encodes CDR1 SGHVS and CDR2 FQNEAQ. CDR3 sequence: CASSLARGLRQPQHF. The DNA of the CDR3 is TGTGCCAGCAGCTTAGCAAGGGGATTACGGCAGCCCCAGCATTTT.

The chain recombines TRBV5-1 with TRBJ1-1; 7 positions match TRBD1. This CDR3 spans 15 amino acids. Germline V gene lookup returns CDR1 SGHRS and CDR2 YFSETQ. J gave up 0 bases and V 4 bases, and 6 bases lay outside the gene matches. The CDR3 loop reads CASSQPGQLNTEAFF. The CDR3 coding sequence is TGCGCCAGCAGCCAACCGGGACAGCTGAACACTGAAGCTTTCTTT.

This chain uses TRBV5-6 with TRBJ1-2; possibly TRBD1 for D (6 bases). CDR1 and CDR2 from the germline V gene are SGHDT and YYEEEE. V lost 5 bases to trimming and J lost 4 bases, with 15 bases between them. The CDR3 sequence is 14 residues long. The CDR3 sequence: CASRETGLGYGYTF. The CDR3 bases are TGTGCCAGCAGAGAGACAGGACTCGGCTATGGCTACACCTTC.

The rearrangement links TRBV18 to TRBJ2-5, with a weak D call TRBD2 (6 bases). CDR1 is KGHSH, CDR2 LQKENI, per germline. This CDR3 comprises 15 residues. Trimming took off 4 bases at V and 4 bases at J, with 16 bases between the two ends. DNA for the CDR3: TGTGCCAGCTCACTCGGGACTCATGTAGGAGAGACCCAGTACTTC. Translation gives CASSLGTHVGETQYF.

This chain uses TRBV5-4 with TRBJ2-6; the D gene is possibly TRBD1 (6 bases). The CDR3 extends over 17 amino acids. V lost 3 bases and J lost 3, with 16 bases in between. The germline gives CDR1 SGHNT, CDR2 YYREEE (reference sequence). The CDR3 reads CASSWQGSGRGANVLTF. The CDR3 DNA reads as TGTGCCAGCAGCTGGCAGGGGAGTGGTCGTGGGGCCAACGTCCTGACTTTC. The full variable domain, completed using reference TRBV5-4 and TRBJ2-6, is ETGVTQSPTHLIKTRGQQVTLRCSSQSGHNTVSWYQQALGQGPQFIFQYYREEENGRGNFPPRFSGLQFPNYSSELNVNALELDDSALYLCASSWQGSGRGANVLTFGAGSRLTVL.

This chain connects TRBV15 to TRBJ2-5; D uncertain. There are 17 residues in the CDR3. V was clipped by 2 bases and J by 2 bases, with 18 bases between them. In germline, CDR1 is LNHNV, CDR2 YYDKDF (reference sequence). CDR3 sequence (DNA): TGTGCCACCAGCAGACCTCCTTCAATTACAGTACAAGAGACCCAGTACTTC. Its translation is CATSRPPSITVQETQYF.

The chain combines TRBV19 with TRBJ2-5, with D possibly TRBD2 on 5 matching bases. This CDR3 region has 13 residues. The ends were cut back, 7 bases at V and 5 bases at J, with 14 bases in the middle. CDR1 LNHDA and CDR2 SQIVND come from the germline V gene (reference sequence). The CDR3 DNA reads TGTGCCAGTAAGGAGGCGGGCGGGGAGACCCAGTACTTC. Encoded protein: CASKEAGGETQYF.

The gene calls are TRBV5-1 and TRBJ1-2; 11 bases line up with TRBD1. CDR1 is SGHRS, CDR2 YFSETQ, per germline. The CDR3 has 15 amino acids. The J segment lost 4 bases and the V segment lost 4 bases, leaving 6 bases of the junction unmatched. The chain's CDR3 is CASSRGQGAGYGYTF. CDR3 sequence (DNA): TGCGCCAGCAGCCGCGGACAGGGGGCGGGCTATGGCTACACCTTC.

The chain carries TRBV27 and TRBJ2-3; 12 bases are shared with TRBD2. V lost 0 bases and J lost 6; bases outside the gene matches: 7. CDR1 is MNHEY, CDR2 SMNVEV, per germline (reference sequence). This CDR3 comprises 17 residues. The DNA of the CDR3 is TGTGCCAGCAGTTTATCGAGGCTAGCGGGAGGGCATGATACGCAGTATTTT. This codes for CASSLSRLAGGHDTQYF.

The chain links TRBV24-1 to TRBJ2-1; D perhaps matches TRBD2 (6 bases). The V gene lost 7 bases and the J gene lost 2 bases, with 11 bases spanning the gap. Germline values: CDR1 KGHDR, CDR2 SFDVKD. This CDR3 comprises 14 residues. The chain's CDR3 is CATSSGGPYNEQFF. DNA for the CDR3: TGTGCCACCAGCAGCGGAGGGCCCTACAATGAGCAGTTCTTC.

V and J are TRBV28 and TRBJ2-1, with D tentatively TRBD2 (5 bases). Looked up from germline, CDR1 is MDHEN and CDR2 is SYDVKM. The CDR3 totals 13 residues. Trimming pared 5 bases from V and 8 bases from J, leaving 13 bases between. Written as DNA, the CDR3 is TGTGCCAGCAGTATGACTACCCCGGATGAGCAGTTCTTC. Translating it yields CASSMTTPDEQFF.

The CDR3 spells CASSRREGYTF. DNA for the CDR3: TGTGCCAGCAGCCGACGGGAGGGCTACACCTTC. The rearrangement joins TRBV6-6 to TRBJ1-2; D ambiguous. Germline V lookup: CDR1 MNHNY, CDR2 SVGAGI (reference sequence). The CDR3 is 11 residues long. V was pared by 6 bases and J by 8 bases, with 10 bases between.

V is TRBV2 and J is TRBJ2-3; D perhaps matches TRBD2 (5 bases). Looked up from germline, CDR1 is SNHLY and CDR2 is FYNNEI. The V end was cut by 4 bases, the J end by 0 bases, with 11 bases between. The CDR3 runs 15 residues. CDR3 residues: CASSGFSASTDTQYF. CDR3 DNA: TGTGCCAGCAGTGGATTTAGCGCTAGCACAGATACGCAGTATTTT. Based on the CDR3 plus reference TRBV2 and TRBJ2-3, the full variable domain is EPEVTQTPSHQVTQMGQEVILRCVPISNHLYFYWYRQILGQKVEFLVSFYNNEISEKSEIFDDQFSVERPDGSNFTLKIRSTKLEDSAMYFCASSGFSASTDTQYFGPGTRLTVL.

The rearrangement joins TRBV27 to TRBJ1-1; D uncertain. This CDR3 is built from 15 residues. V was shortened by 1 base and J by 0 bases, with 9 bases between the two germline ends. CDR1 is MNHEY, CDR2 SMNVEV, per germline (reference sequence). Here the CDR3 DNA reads TGTGCCAGCAGTTTATTTCCAAGCCTGAACACTGAAGCTTTCTTT. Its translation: CASSLFPSLNTEAFF.

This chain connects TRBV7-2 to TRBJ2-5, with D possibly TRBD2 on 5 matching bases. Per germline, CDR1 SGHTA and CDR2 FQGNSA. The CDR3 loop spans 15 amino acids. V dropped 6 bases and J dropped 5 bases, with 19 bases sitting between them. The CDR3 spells CASRPGLLFFETQYF. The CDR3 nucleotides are TGTGCCAGCAGACCTGGACTCCTTTTTTTTGAGACCCAGTACTTC. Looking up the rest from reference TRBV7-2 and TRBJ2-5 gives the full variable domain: GAGVSQSPSNKVTEKGKDVELRCDPISGHTALYWYRQSLGQGLEFLIYFQGNSAPDKSGLPSDRFSAERTGGSVSTLTIQRTQQEDSAVYLCASRPGLLFFETQYFGPGTRLLVL.

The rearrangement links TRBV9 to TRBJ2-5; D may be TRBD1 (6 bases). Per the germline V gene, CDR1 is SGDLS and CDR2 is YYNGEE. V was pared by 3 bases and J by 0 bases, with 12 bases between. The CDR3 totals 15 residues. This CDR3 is CASSARTAYQETQYF. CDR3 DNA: TGTGCCAGCAGCGCTAGGACAGCGTACCAAGAGACCCAGTACTTC.

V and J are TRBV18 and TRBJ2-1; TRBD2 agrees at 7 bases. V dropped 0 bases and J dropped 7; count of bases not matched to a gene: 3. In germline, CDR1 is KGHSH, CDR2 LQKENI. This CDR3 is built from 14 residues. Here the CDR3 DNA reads TGTGCCAGCTCACCACCGTCCGGGAGGAATGAGCAGTTCTTC. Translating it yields CASSPPSGRNEQFF.

The CDR3 protein is CASRATDSNQPQHF. CDR3 coding DNA: TGTGCCAGCAGGGCGACAGACAGCAATCAGCCCCAGCATTTT. The J gene is TRBJ1-5, the V gene TRBV6-5; possibly TRBD1 for D (5 bases). Per the germline V gene, CDR1 is MNHEY and CDR2 is SVGAGI. The V and J ends lost 6 bases and 1 base respectively, with 10 bases between them. The CDR3 consists of 14 residues.

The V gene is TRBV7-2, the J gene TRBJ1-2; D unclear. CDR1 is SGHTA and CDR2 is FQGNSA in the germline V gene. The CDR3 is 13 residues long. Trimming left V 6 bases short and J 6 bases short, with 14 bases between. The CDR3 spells CASRLIGENGYTF. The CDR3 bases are TGTGCCAGCAGACTTATCGGGGAAAATGGCTACACCTTC.

CDR3 loop: CASGTEETQYF. CDR3 sequence (DNA): TGTGCCAGCGGGACAGAAGAGACCCAGTACTTC. The chain has TRBV2 and TRBJ2-5, with 7 bases aligning to TRBD1. The CDR3 runs to 11 residues. V trimming: 8 bases; J trimming: 3 bases; junction bases outside the gene matches: 0. Germline CDR1 is SNHLY and CDR2 is FYNNEI. The variable domain in full, completed from reference TRBV2 and TRBJ2-5, reads EPEVTQTPSHQVTQMGQEVILRCVPISNHLYFYWYRQILGQKVEFLVSFYNNEISEKSEIFDDQFSVERPDGSNFTLKIRSTKLEDSAMYFCASGTEETQYFGPGTRLLVL.